This T cell receptor (beta chain) originates from a study of T cells expressing NK-cell markers. The CDR3 is 13 residues long. CDR1 is DFQATT, CDR2 SNEGSKA, per germline (reference sequence). TCRdb reanalyzed the 5' RACE reads and collapses them to one entry per CDR3 protein, without DNA. Here the sample table reports 350,000 to 400,000 distinct CDR3 sequences. The sample consisted of blood T cells: a sorted CD56 or NKG2C T cell subset, CD4+ or CD8+ T cells, or bulk PBMC T cells (not recorded which). This TCR was sampled from a woman in her forties or fifties in good health. The J gene is TRBJ2-7, the V gene TRBV20-1; as DNA is missing, the TRBD2 call by TCRdb cannot be tested. CDR3 loop: CSASGISGHEQYF.